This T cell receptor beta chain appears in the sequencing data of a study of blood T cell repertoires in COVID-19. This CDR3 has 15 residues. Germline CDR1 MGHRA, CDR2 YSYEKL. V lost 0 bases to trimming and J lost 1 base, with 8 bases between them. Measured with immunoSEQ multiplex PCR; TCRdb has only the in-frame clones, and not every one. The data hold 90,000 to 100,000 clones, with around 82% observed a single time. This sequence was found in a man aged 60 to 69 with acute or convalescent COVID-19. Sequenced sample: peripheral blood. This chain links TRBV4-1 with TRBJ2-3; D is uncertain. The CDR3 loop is CASSQDGTGTDTQYF. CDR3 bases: TGCGCCAGCAGCCAAGACGGTACGGGCACAGATACGCAGTATTTT.